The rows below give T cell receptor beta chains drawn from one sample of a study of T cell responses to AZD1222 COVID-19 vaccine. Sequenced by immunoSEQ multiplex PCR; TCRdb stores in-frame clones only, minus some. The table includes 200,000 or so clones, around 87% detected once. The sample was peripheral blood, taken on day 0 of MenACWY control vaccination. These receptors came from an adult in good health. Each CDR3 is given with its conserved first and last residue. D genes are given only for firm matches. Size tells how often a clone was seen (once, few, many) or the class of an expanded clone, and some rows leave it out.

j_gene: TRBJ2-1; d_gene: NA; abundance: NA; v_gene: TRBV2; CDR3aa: CASRYRETTNEQFF; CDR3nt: TGTGCCAGCAGGTACAGGGAAACTACCAATGAGCAGTTCTTC
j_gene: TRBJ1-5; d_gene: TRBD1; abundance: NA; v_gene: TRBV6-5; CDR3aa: CASSLQGADQPQHF; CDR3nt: TGTGCCAGCAGTTTACAGGGGGCGGATCAGCCCCAGCATTTT
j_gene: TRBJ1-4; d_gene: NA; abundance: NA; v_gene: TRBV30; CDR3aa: CAWNFQGVEKLFF; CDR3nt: TGTGCCTGGAATTTTCAGGGAGTGGAAAAACTGTTTTTT
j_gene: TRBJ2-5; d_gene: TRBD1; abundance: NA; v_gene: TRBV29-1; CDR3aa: CSVSRGTGGETQYF; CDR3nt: TGCAGCGTTTCCCGCGGGACAGGAGGCGAGACCCAGTACTTC
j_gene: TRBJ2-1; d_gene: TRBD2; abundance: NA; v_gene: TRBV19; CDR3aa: CASRSSGPYNEQFF; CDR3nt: TGTGCCAGTAGATCTAGCGGTCCCTACAATGAGCAGTTCTTC
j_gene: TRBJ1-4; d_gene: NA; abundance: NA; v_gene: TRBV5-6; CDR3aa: CASSYRVGGEKLFF; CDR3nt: TGTGCCAGCAGCTACAGGGTAGGGGGTGAAAAACTGTTTTTT
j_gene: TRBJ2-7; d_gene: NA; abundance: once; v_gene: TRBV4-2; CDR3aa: CASSQDSTGAGNGEQYF; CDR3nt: TGTGCCAGCAGCCAAGATTCAACCGGGGCAGGGAACGGCGAGCAGTACTTC
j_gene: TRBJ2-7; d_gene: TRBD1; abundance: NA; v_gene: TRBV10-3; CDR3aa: CAISGDRDEQYF; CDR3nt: TGTGCCATCAGTGGGGACAGGGACGAGCAGTACTTC
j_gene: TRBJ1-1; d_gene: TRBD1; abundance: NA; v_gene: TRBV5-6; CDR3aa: CASSLQGANTEAFF; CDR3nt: TGTGCCAGCAGCTTGCAGGGGGCGAACACTGAAGCTTTCTTT
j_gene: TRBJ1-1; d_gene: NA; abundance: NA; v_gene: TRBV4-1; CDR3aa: CASSQDGPNTEAFF; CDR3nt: TGCGCCAGCAGCCAAGATGGTCCGAACACTGAAGCTTTCTTT
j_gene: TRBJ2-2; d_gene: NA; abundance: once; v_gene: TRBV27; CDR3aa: CASSLPTTGELFF; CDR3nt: TGTGCCAGCAGTTTACCCACCACCGGGGAGCTGTTTTTT
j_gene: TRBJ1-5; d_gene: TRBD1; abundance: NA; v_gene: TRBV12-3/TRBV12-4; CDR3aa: CASSRTGDQPQHF; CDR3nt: TGTGCCAGCAGTCGGACAGGGGATCAGCCCCAGCATTTT
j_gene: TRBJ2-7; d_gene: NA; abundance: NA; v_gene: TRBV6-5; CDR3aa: CASSYQVYEQYF; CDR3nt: TGTGCCAGCAGTTACCAGGTTTACGAGCAGTACTTC
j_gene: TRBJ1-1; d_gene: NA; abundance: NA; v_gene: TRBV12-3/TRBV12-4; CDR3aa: CASSLLNTEAFF; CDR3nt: TGTGCCAGCAGCCTGCTGAACACTGAAGCTTTCTTT
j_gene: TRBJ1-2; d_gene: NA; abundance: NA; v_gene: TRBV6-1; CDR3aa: CASSDNLGSNGYTF; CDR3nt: TGTGCCAGCAGTGACAACCTCGGCAGTAATGGCTACACCTTC
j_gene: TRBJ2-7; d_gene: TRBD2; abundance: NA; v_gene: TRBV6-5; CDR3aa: CASTQWEGPYEQYF; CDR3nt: TGTGCCAGCACCCAGTGGGAGGGCCCCTACGAGCAGTACTTC
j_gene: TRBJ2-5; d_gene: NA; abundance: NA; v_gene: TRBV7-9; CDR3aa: CASSLKGQGETQYF; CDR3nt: TGTGCCAGCAGCTTAAAGGGGCAGGGCGAGACCCAGTACTTC
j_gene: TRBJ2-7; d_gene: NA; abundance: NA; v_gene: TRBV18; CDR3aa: CASSPWVETRLTRLQHPYEQYF; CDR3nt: TGTGCCAGCTCACCATGGGTGGAAACGCGGTTAACTAGGTTACAGCACCCCTACGAGCAGTACTTC
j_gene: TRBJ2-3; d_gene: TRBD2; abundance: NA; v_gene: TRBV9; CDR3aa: CASSLVTSGRPSTDTQYF; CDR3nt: TGTGCCAGCAGCCTCGTGACTAGCGGGAGACCTAGCACAGATACGCAGTATTTT
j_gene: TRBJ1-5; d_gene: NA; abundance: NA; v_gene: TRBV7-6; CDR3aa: CASSPAGGGNQPQHF; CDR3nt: TGTGCCAGCAGCCCGGCGGGTGGGGGCAATCAGCCCCAGCATTTT
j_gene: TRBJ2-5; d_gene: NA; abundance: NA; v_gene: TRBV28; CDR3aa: CASRGANQETQYF; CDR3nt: TGTGCCAGCCGCGGGGCGAACCAAGAGACCCAGTACTTC
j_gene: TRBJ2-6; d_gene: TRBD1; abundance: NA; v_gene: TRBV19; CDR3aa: CASSISGGVLNSGANVLTF; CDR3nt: TGTGCCAGTAGTATTTCAGGGGGCGTCCTTAACTCTGGGGCCAACGTCCTGACTTTC
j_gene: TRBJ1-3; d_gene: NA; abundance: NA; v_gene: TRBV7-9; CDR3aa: CASTLGGDLYSGNTIYF; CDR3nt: TGTGCCAGCACCCTCGGCGGGGACCTATACTCTGGAAACACCATATATTTT
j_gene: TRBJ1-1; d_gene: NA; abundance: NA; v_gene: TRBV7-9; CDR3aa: CASSSQENTEAFF; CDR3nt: TGTGCCAGCAGCTCTCAGGAGAACACTGAAGCTTTCTTT
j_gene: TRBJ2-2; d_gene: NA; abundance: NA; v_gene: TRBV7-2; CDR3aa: CASSLRGRVNTGELFF; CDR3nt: TGTGCCAGCAGCCTACGAGGACGGGTGAACACCGGGGAGCTGTTTTTT
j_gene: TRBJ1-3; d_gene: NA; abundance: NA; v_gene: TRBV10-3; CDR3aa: CAISVGVPTLNTIYF; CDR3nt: TGTGCCATCAGTGTTGGGGTCCCGACCCTAAACACCATATATTTT
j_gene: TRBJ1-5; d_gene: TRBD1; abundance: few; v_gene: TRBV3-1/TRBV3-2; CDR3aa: CASSQQEGAGQPQHF; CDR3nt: TGTGCCAGCAGCCAACAGGAGGGGGCTGGTCAGCCCCAGCATTTT
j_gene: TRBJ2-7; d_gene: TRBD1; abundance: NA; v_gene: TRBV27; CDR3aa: CASSPSGTGLSYEQYF; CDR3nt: TGTGCCAGCAGTCCCTCCGGGACAGGGCTCTCCTACGAGCAGTACTTC
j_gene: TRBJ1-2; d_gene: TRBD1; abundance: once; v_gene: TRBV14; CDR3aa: CASSPGQGVNSVYGYTF; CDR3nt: TGTGCCAGCAGCCCCGGACAGGGGGTTAATAGTGTCTATGGCTACACCTTC
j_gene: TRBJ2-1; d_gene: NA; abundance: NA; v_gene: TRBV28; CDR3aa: CASSYRVFNEQFF; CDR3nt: TGTGCCAGCAGTTACAGAGTTTTTAATGAGCAGTTCTTC
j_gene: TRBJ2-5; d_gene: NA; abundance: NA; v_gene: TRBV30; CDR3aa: CAWSVGDTRSRETQYF; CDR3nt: TGTGCCTGGAGTGTAGGAGACACCCGCTCTAGGGAGACCCAGTACTTC
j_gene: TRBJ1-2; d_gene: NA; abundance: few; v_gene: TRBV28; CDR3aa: CASSPPNYGYTF; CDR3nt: TGTGCCAGCAGTCCCCCGAACTATGGCTACACCTTC
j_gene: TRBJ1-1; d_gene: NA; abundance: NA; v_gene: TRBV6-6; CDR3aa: CASSLPRYTEAFF; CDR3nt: TGTGCCAGCAGTCTTCCTCGGTACACTGAAGCTTTCTTT
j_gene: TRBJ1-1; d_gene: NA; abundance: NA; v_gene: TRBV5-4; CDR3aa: CASSDGQTNTEAFF; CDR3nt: TGTGCCAGCAGCGACGGACAGACGAACACTGAAGCTTTCTTT
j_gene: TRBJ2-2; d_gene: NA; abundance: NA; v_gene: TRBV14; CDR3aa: CASSQGWTGELFF; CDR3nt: TGTGCCAGCAGCCAAGGGTGGACCGGGGAGCTGTTTTTT
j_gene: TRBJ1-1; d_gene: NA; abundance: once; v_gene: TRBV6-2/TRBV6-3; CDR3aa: CASSFPGRGNLNTEAFF; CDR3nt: TGTGCCAGCAGTTTTCCGGGACGAGGCAACTTGAACACTGAAGCTTTCTTT
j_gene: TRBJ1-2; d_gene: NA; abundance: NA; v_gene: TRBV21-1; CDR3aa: CATTSGDGTINYGYTF; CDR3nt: TGTGCCACCACGTCTGGGGACGGGACGATTAACTATGGCTACACCTTC
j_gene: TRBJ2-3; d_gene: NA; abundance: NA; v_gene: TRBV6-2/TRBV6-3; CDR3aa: CASSSEGDTQYF; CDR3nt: TGTGCCAGCAGTTCAGAGGGGGATACGCAGTATTTT
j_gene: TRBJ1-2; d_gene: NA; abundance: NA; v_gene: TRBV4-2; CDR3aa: CASSRSMEGGYTF; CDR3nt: TGTGCCAGCAGCCGTTCCATGGAGGGTGGCTACACCTTC
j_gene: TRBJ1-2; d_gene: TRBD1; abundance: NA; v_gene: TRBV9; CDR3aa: CASSVTGGDYGYTF; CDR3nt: TGTGCCAGCAGCGTAACAGGGGGAGACTATGGCTACACCTTC
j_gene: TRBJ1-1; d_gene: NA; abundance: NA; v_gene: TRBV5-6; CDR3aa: CASSRQLPGASEAFF; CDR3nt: TGTGCCAGCAGCCGACAGTTACCGGGGGCATCTGAAGCTTTCTTT
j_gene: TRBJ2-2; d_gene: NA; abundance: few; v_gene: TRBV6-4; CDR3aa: CASSRVPGSNTGELFF; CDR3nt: TGTGCCAGCAGCAGAGTCCCAGGTTCGAACACCGGGGAGCTGTTTTTT
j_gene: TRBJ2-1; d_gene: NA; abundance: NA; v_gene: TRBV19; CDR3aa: CASSVTGPYSEQFF; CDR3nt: TGTGCCAGTAGTGTGACCGGGCCTTACAGTGAGCAGTTCTTC
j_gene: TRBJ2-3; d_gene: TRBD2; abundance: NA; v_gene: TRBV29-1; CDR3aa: CSVDFGTSGRMADTQYF; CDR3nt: TGCAGCGTTGATTTTGGGACTAGCGGGAGGATGGCAGATACGCAGTATTTT